One sample yielded the 18 T cell receptor beta chains listed below, sequenced in a study of blood T cell repertoires in COVID-19. The method was immunoSEQ multiplex PCR; TCRdb's version includes in-frame clones alone and lacks a portion of them. Among around 250,000 clones listed, over 80% were seen once. The material sequenced was peripheral blood. These receptor sequences come from a woman aged 65 to 85 with COVID-19, enrolled during active disease.

The V gene is TRBV29-1, the J gene TRBJ1-1, with D perhaps matching TRBD1 (5 bases). Germline CDR1 reads SQVTM; CDR2 reads ANQGSEA. V lost 4 bases to trimming and J lost 4 bases, with 16 bases between them. CDR3 length: 14 amino acids. This CDR3 reads CSVAVGGGVTEAFF. The CDR3 region has the DNA TGCAGCGTTGCCGTTGGGGGAGGGGTCACTGAAGCTTTCTTT.

The chain employs TRBV18 and TRBJ1-1, with a weak D call TRBD1 (5 bases). V lost 8 bases and J lost 0, with 7 bases in between. In germline, CDR1 is KGHSH, CDR2 LQKENI. The CDR3 length is 12 residues. The DNA for the CDR3 is TGTGCCAGCGTGACAGTGAACACTGAAGCTTTCTTT. This encodes CASVTVNTEAFF.

This clone was found a few times. An end of the junction does not agree with germline; a read error may underlie this. The rearrangement joins TRBV7-9 to TRBJ2-7; D perhaps matches TRBD2 (6 bases). Looked up from germline, CDR1 is SEHNR and CDR2 is FQNEAQ (reference sequence). This CDR3 has 11 amino acids. The CDR3 DNA sequence: TGTGCCAGCAGCCATGGGGAGCGGGTTTTATTC. Its translation: CASSHGERVLF.

V gene TRBV15 combines with J gene TRBJ2-7; 7 positions agree with TRBD2. V gave up 0 bases and J gave up 2 bases; unmatched junction bases: 4. This CDR3 has 15 residues. Per germline, CDR1 LNHNV and CDR2 YYDKDF (reference sequence). Written as DNA, the CDR3 is TGTGCCACCAGCAGAGATGGTCGGGGGGCCTACGAGCAGTACTTC. Translation gives CATSRDGRGAYEQYF.

This clone was detected only a few times. The chain couples TRBV9 to TRBJ1-2; possibly TRBD1 for D (6 bases). Between the trimmed V and J ends, which lost 4 bases and 8 bases, there was a span of 24 bases. CDR3 length: 16 amino acids. From germline, CDR1 is SGDLS and CDR2 YYNGEE. Written as DNA, the CDR3 is TGTGCCAGCAGCCCCTCGCTTTCTGACAGGCCTTACGGCTACACCTTC. It is translated as CASSPSLSDRPYGYTF.

This chain uses TRBV30 with TRBJ1-6; D is perhaps TRBD1 (6 bases). V was shortened by 4 bases and J by 8 bases, with 9 bases between the two germline ends. The germline CDR1 and CDR2 sequences are GTSNPN and SVGIG (reference sequence). The CDR3 is 12 amino acids. CDR3 region: CAWNREYSPLHF. CDR3 in DNA: TGTGCCTGGAACAGGGAGTATTCACCCCTCCACTTT. The variable domain in full, completed from reference TRBV30 and TRBJ1-6, reads SQTIHQWPATLVQPVGSPLSLECTVEGTSNPNLYWYRQAAGRGLQLLFYSVGIGQISSEVPQNLSASRPQDRQFILSSKKLLLSDSGFYLCAWNREYSPLHFGNGTRLTVT.

V gene TRBV9 combines with J gene TRBJ2-5, with 9 nucleotides matching TRBD1. The V gene end was trimmed by 3 bases and the J gene end by 5 bases; junction bases not matched to a gene: 5. This CDR3 has 14 residues. Germline loops: CDR1 SGDLS, CDR2 YYNGEE. The CDR3 loop is CASSAGTGWETQYF. DNA of the CDR3: TGTGCCAGCAGCGCCGGGACAGGGTGGGAGACCCAGTACTTC.

The genes are TRBV7-9 and TRBJ2-7; a weak D match, TRBD2 (6 bases). The V end was cut by 3 bases, the J end by 0 bases, with 9 bases between. The CDR3 has 14 amino acids. Germline assignment: CDR1 SEHNR and CDR2 FQNEAQ (reference sequence). The CDR3 loop reads CASSFGTPSYEQYF. Here the CDR3 DNA reads TGTGCCAGCAGCTTCGGGACTCCCTCCTACGAGCAGTACTTC.

The chain recombines TRBV4-2 with TRBJ2-3; D not certain. CDR3 size: 15 residues. Trimming left V 0 bases short and J 0 bases short, with 7 bases between. Germline lookup yields CDR1 LGHNA and CDR2 YNFKEQ. CDR3 residues: CASSQDPFSTDTQYF. In nucleotides, the CDR3 is TGTGCCAGCAGCCAAGATCCCTTCAGCACAGATACGCAGTATTTT.

The V gene is TRBV19, the J gene TRBJ2-2; 12 bases agree with TRBD2. The CDR3 spans 15 residues. The germline gives CDR1 LNHDA, CDR2 SQIVND (reference sequence). V gave up 6 bases and J gave up 6 bases; unmatched junction bases: 5. The CDR3 bases are TGTGCCAGTAGAACGGGACTAGCGGGCGCCGGGGAGCTGTTTTTT. Protein sequence: CASRTGLAGAGELFF.

The chain carries TRBV28 and TRBJ1-1; D is possibly TRBD1 (6 bases). CDR1 MDHEN and CDR2 SYDVKM come from the germline V gene. V lost 6 bases and J 5 bases, leaving 13 bases between the germline ends. This CDR3 spans 13 amino acids. The CDR3 here is CASRGAGVTEAFF. In DNA form, the CDR3 reads TGTGCCAGCAGGGGGGCAGGGGTGACTGAAGCTTTCTTT. Together with reference TRBV28 and TRBJ1-1, the CDR3 gives the full variable domain: DVKVTQSSRYLVKRTGEKVFLECVQDMDHENMFWYRQDPGLGLRLIYFSYDVKMKEKGDIPEGYSVSREKKERFSLILESASTNQTSMYLCASRGAGVTEAFFGQGTRLTVV.

The chain has TRBV4-2 and TRBJ1-2, with 8 bases lining up with TRBD1. V shed 4 bases, J shed 4 bases, and the junction held 11 bases outside the gene matches. CDR1 LGHNA and CDR2 YNFKEQ come from the germline V gene. This CDR3 region has 16 residues. The CDR3 reads CASSLHPGQGLYGYTF. The CDR3 bases are TGTGCCAGCAGCCTCCACCCCGGACAGGGACTCTATGGCTACACCTTC.

The chain has TRBV14 and TRBJ1-3; D call uncertain. V was shortened by 7 bases and J by 3 bases, with 19 bases between the two germline ends. The germline V gene has CDR1 SGHDN and CDR2 FVKESK. This CDR3 spans 16 amino acids. CDR3 sequence: CASNPLGGPNGNTIYF. The CDR3 DNA is TGTGCCAGCAACCCCCTAGGAGGCCCCAATGGAAACACCATATATTTT. The full variable domain, completed using reference TRBV14 and TRBJ1-3, is EAGVTQFPSHSVIEKGQTVTLRCDPISGHDNLYWYRRVMGKEIKFLLHFVKESKQDESGMPNNRFLAERTGGTYSTLKVQPAELEDSGVYFCASNPLGGPNGNTIYFGEGSWLTVV.

The rearrangement joins TRBV3-1 (or the pseudogene TRBV3-2) to TRBJ1-2, with D perhaps TRBD1 (5 bases). The CDR3 sequence is 15 residues long. V was pared by 3 bases and J by 6 bases, with 17 bases between. CDR1 is LGHDT, CDR2 YNNKEL, per germline (reference sequence). CDR3 protein: CASSHLSLQGDGYTF. CDR3 sequence (DNA): TGTGCCAGCAGCCATTTGAGTCTCCAGGGCGATGGCTACACCTTC.

The rearrangement links TRBV30 to TRBJ1-1; no firm D call. Germline CDR1 and CDR2: GTSNPN and SVGIG (reference sequence). There are 13 residues in the CDR3. Trimming stripped 2 bases from V and 5 bases from J, with 12 bases between. CDR3 amino acids: CAWSRSRVTEAFF. The CDR3 DNA is TGTGCCTGGAGTAGGTCGAGGGTGACTGAAGCTTTCTTT.

This clone was observed a single time. This rearrangement joins TRBV15 to TRBJ1-1, with D possibly TRBD1 on 6 matching bases. V was trimmed by 0 bases and J by 9 bases, leaving 23 bases between them. CDR3 length: 17 amino acids. The germline gives CDR1 LNHNV, CDR2 YYDKDF (reference sequence). Here the CDR3 reads CATSRDHSLTGHSKAFF. The CDR3 coding sequence is TGTGCCACCAGCAGAGATCACTCCCTAACGGGACATAGTAAAGCTTTCTTT.

The chain couples TRBV29-1 to TRBJ2-5, with 14 bases that match TRBD2. The trim removed 4 bases at V and 5 bases at J, leaving 15 bases unmatched. Looked up from germline, CDR1 is SQVTM and CDR2 is ANQGSEA. The CDR3 is made up of 18 amino acids. As DNA, the CDR3 is TGCAGCGTTGGGAGGGGACTAGCGGGAGATGTGTTTAGGGAGACCCAGTACTTC. Translated, it gives CSVGRGLAGDVFRETQYF.

This chain uses TRBV7-2 with TRBJ1-5; D is ambiguous. The CDR3 length is 13 residues. From germline, CDR1 is SGHTA and CDR2 FQGNSA. Trimming took 0 bases from V and 7 from J, leaving 7 bases between them. In DNA, the CDR3 is TGTGCCAGCAGCTTAGCACAGAGCCAGCCCCAGCATTTT. It encodes CASSLAQSQPQHF.